Below, one T cell receptor (beta chain) is given with its context. What it recognizes is unknown. These data come from a study of T cell responses to AZD1222 COVID-19 vaccine. The CDR3 loop spans 12 amino acids. Germline CDR1 and CDR2: SGHNT and YYREEE (reference sequence). V gave up 1 base and J gave up 1 base, with 2 bases separating them. Broader study findings: None of the repertoires were sampled until the peak T cell response had passed.

TCRdb's table, derived via immunoSEQ multiplex PCR, lists solely in-frame clones and lacks some. Among 150,000 or so clones listed, around 90% were seen once. J is TRBJ1-1 and V is TRBV5-4, with D unclear. The receptor comes from an adult who received the AZD1222 COVID-19 vaccine. The source was peripheral blood, collected 28 days after the second AZD1222 dose. CDR3 coding DNA: TGTGCCAGCAGCTTGCAGAACACTGAAGCTTTCTTT. Translating it yields CASSLQNTEAFF.